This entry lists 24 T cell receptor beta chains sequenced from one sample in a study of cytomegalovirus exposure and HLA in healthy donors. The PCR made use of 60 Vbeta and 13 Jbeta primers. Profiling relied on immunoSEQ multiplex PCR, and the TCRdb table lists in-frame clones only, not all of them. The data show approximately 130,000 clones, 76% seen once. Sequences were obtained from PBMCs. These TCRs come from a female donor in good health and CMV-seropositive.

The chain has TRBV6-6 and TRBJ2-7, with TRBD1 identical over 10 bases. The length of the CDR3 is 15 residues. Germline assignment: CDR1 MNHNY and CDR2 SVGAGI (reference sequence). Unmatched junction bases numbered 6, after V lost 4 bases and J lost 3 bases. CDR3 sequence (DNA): TGTGCCAGCAGTTCGCGGACAGGGGGAGTCTACGAGCAGTACTTC. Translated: CASSSRTGGVYEQYF.

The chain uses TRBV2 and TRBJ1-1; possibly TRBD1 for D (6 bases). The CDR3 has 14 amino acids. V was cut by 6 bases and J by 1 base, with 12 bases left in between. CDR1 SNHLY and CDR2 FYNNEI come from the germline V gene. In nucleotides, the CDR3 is TGTGCCAGCAGGGGCGGACAGCGGAACACTGAAGCTTTCTTT. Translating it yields CASRGGQRNTEAFF.

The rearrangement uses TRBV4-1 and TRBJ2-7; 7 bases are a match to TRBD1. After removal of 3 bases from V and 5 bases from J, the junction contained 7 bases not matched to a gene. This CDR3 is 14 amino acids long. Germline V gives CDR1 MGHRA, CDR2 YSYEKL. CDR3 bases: TGCGCCAGCAGCCATGAAGGGGGCGGCCACGAGCAGTACTTC. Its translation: CASSHEGGGHEQYF.

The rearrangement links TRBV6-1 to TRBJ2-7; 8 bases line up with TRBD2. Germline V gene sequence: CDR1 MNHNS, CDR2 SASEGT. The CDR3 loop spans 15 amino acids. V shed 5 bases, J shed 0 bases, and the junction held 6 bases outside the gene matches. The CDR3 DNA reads TGTGCCAGCAGTCCCCGGGGGGGGCTCTCCTACGAGCAGTACTTC. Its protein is CASSPRGGLSYEQYF.

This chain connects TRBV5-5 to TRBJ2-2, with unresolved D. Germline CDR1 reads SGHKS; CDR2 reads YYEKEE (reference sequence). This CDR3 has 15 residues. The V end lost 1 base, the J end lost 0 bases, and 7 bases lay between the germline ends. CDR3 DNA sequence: TGTGCCAGCAGCTTGTATTTCGCGAACACCGGGGAGCTGTTTTTT. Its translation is CASSLYFANTGELFF. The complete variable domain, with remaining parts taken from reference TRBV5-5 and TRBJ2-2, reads DAGVTQSPTHLIKTRGQQVTLRCSPISGHKSVSWYQQVLGQGPQFIFQYYEKEERGRGNFPDRFSARQFPNYSSELNVNALLLGDSALYLCASSLYFANTGELFFGEGSRLTVL.

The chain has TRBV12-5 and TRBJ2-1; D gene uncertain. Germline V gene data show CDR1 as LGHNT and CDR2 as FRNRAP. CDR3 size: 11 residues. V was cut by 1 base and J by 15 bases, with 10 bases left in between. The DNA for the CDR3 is TGTGCTAGTGGTTTGGAACCCCCGGGGTTCTTC. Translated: CASGLEPPGFF. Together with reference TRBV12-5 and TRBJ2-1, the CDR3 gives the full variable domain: DARVTQTPRHKVTEMGQEVTMRCQPILGHNTVFWYRQTMMQGLELLAYFRNRAPLDDSGMPKDRFSAEMPDATLATLKIQPSEPRDSAVYFCASGLEPPGFFGPGTRLTVL.

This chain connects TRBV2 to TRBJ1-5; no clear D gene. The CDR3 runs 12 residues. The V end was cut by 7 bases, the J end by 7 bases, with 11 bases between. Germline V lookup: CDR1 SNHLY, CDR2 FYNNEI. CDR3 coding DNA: TGTGCCAGCACGAGGGCGGGGCAGCCCCAGCATTTT. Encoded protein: CASTRAGQPQHF.

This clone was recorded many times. The CDR3 sequence is CSVELSNYNEQFF. As DNA, the CDR3 is TGCAGCGTTGAATTGTCTAACTACAATGAGCAGTTCTTC. The chain carries TRBV29-1 and TRBJ2-1; D is unclear. The V end lost 2 bases, the J end lost 3 bases, and 8 bases lay between the germline ends. The germline V gene has CDR1 SQVTM and CDR2 ANQGSEA. The CDR3 extends over 13 amino acids.

CDR3 protein: CASKSWESNSPLHF. CDR3 coding DNA: TGTGCCAGCAAGTCGTGGGAGAGCAATTCACCCCTCCACTTT. The rearrangement uses TRBV25-1 and TRBJ1-6; D uncertain. The CDR3 runs to 14 residues. Trimming cost V 7 bases and J 7 bases, with 14 bases left between them. CDR1 is MGHDK, CDR2 SYGVNS, per germline.

This chain's CDR3 is CATAKRDPTDTQYF. CDR3 coding DNA: TGTGCTACGGCCAAGCGGGACCCCACAGATACGCAGTATTTT. This chain joins TRBV19 and TRBJ2-3; 7 nucleotides match TRBD2. Germline V gene sequence: CDR1 LNHDA, CDR2 SQIVND (reference sequence). There are 14 residues in the CDR3. The full variable domain, rest sourced from reference TRBV19 and TRBJ2-3, is DGGITQSPKYLFRKEGQNVTLSCEQNLNHDAMYWYRQDPGQGLRLIYYSQIVNDFQKGDIAEGYSVSREKKESFPLTVTSAQKNPTAFYLCATAKRDPTDTQYFGPGTRLTVL.

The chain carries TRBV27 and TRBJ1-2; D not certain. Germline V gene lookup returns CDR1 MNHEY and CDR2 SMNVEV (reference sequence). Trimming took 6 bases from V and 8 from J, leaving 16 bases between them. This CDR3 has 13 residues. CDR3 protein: CASSRGSRYGYTF. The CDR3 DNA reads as TGTGCCAGCAGCCGAGGGTCCCGGTACGGCTACACCTTC.

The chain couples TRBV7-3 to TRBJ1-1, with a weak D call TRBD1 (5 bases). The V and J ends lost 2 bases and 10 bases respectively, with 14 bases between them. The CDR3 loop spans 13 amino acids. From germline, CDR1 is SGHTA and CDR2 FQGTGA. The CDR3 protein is CASSLSQGSLAFF. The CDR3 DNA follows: TGTGCCAGCAGCTTATCGCAGGGCAGTCTAGCTTTCTTT.

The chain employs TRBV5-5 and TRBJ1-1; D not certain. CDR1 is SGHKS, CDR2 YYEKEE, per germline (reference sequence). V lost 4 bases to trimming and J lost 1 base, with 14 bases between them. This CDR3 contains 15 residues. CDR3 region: CASSRQNRENTEAFF. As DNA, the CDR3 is TGTGCCAGCAGCAGACAAAACCGGGAGAACACTGAAGCTTTCTTT.

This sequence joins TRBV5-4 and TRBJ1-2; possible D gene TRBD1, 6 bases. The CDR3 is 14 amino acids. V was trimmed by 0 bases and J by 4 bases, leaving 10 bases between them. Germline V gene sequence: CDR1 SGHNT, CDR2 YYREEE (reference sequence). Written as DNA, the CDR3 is TGTGCCAGCAGCTTGGACAGGGCTAGCTATGGCTACACCTTC. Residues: CASSLDRASYGYTF.

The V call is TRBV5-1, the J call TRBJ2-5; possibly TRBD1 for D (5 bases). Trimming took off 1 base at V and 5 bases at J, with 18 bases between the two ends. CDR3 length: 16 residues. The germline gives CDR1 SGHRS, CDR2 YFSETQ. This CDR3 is CASSLRLQGREETQYF. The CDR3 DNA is TGCGCCAGCAGCTTGAGGTTGCAGGGAAGAGAGGAGACCCAGTACTTC. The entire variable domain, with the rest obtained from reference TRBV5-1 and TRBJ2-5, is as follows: KAGVTQTPRYLIKTRGQQVTLSCSPISGHRSVSWYQQTPGQGLQFLFEYFSETQRNKGNFPGRFSGRQFSNSRSEMNVSTLELGDSALYLCASSLRLQGREETQYFGPGTRLLVL.

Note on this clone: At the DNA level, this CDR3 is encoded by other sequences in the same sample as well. The CDR3: CASSLWSGKNTDTQYF. The CDR3 bases are TGTGCCAGCAGTTTATGGTCAGGGAAGAACACAGATACGCAGTATTTT. This sequence joins TRBV27 and TRBJ2-3, with TRBD1 as a possible D gene (5 bases). CDR1 and CDR2 from the germline V gene are MNHEY and SMNVEV (reference sequence). V shed 1 base and J shed 2 bases, with 13 bases lying between them. This CDR3 is built from 16 residues.

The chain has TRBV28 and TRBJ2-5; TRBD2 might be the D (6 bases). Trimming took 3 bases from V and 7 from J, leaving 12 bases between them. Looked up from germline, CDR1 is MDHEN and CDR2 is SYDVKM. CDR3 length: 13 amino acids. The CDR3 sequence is CASSFLLGGTQYF. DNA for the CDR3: TGTGCCAGCAGTTTTCTCCTCGGGGGGACCCAGTACTTC. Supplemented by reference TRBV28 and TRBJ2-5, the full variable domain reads DVKVTQSSRYLVKRTGEKVFLECVQDMDHENMFWYRQDPGLGLRLIYFSYDVKMKEKGDIPEGYSVSREKKERFSLILESASTNQTSMYLCASSFLLGGTQYFGPGTRLLVL.

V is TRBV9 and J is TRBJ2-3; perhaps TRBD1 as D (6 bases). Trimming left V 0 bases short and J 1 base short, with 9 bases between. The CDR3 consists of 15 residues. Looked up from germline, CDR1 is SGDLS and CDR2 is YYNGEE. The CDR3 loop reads CASSVDPGGTDTQYF. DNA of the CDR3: TGTGCCAGCAGCGTAGACCCAGGGGGCACAGATACGCAGTATTTT. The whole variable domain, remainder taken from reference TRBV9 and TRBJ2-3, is DSGVTQTPKHLITATGQRVTLRCSPRSGDLSVYWYQQSLDQGLQFLIQYYNGEERAKGNILERFSAQQFPDLHSELNLSSLELGDSALYFCASSVDPGGTDTQYFGPGTRLTVL.

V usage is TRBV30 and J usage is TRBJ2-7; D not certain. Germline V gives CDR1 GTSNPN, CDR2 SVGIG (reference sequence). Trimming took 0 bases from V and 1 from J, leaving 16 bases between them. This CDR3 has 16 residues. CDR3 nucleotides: TGTGCCTGGAGTGTAGCCGGTGGCGGTTTATCCTACGAGCAGTACTTC. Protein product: CAWSVAGGGLSYEQYF.

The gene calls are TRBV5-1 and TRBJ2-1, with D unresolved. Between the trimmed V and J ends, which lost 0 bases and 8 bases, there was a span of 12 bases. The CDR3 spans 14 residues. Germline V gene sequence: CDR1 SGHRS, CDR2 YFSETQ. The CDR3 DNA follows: TGCGCCAGCAGCTTGGAGTTGGTAGCCCATGAGCAGTTCTTC. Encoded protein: CASSLELVAHEQFF.

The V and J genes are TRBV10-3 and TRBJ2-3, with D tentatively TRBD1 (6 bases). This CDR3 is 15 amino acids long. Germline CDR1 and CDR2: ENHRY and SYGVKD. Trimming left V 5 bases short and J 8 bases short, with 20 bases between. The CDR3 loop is CAISQGTSRMGTQYF. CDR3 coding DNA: TGTGCCATCAGTCAGGGGACATCACGCATGGGTACGCAGTATTTT.

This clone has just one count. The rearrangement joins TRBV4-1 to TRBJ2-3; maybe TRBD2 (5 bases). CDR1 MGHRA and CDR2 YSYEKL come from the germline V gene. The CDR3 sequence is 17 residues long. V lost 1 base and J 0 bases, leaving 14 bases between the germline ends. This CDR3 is CASSQGTALASTDTQYF. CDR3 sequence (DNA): TGCGCCAGCAGCCAAGGGACTGCCCTAGCCAGCACAGATACGCAGTATTTT.

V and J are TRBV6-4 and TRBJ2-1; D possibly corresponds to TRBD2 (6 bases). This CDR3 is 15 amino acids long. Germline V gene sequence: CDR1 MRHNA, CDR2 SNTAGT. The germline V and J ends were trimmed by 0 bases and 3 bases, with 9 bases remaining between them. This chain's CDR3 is CASSDSGLHYNEQFF. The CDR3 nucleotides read TGTGCCAGCAGTGACTCGGGACTCCACTACAATGAGCAGTTCTTC.

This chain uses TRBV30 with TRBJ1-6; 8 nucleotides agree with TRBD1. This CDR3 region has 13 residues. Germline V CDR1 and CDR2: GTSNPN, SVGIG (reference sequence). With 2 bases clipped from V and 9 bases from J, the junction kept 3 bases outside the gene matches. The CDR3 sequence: CAWSRDRGSPLHF. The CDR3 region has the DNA TGTGCCTGGAGTCGAGACAGGGGTTCACCCCTCCACTTT.